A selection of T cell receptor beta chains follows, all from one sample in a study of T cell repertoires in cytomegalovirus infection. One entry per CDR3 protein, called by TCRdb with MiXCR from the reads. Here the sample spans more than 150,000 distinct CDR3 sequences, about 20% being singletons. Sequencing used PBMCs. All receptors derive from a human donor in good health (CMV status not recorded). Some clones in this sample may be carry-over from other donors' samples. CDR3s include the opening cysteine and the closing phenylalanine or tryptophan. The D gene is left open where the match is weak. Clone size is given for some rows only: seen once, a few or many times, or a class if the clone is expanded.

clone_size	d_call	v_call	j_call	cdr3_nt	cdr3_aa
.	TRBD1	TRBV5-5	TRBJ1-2	TGTGCCAGCAGACCCGGGACAGGGCACGTATTAGGGGGCTACACCTTC	CASRPGTGHVLGGYTF
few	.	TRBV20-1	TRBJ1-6	TGCAGTGCTAGTCCGGCGATACAAAATTCACCCCTCCACTTT	CSASPAIQNSPLHF
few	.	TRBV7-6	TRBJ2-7	TGTGCCAGCAGCCCTCTTGGGGGAGCTACGGGGGAGCAGTACTTC	CASSPLGGATGEQYF
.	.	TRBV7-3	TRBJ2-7	TGTGCCAGCAGCTTAACATCCCTGTCGGAGCAGTACTTC	CASSLTSLSEQYF
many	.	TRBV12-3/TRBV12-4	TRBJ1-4	TGTGCCAGCGGTATCAGGTTCGGGGAACTGTTTTTT	CASGIRFGELFF
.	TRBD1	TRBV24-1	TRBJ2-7	TGTGCCACCAGTCCCAGAACCGGGACAGGCTACGAGCAGTACTTC	CATSPRTGTGYEQYF
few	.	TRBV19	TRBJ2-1	TGTGCCAGTTCCCGGGACTTCTACAATGAGCAGTTCTTC	CASSRDFYNEQFF
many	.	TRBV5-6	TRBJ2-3	TGTGCCAGCAGCTTAGGGGGAAACACAGATACGCAGTATTTT	CASSLGGNTDTQYF
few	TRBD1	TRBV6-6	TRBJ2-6	TGTGCCAGCAGTTCACCAACAGGGGGCCCTGGCTCTGGGGCCAACGTCCTGACTTTC	CASSSPTGGPGSGANVLTF
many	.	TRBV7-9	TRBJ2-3	TGTGCCAGCAGCGGCCTGACCTTCGGCACAGATACGCAGTATTTT	CASSGLTFGTDTQYF
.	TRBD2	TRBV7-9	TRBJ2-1	TGTGCCAGCAGGGTAGGGGAGGGGTCCTACAATGAGCAGTTCTTC	CASRVGEGSYNEQFF
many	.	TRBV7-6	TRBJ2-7	TGTGCCAGCAGCTTAGGTAGCGCCTCCTACGAGCAGTACTTC	CASSLGSASYEQYF
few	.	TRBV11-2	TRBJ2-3	TGTGCCAGCAGCTTAGGTATTGGCAGCACAGATACGCAGTATTTT	CASSLGIGSTDTQYF
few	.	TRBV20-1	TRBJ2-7	TGCAGTGCTGGGAAGACAGAGAGGGAGCAGTACTTC	CSAGKTEREQYF
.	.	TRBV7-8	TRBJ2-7	TGTGCCAGCAGCTTAGCGCGGGTTTTAAGCTCCTACGAGCAGTACTTC	CASSLARVLSSYEQYF
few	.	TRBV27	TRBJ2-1	TGTGCCAGCAGTAGGGGGAGCTCCTACAATGAGCAGTTCTTC	CASSRGSSYNEQFF
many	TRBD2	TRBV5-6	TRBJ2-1	TGTGCCAGCAGCTCCGGAGCGGGAAGCTCCTACAATGAGCAGTTCTTC	CASSSGAGSSYNEQFF
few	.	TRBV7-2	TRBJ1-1	TGTGCCAGCAGCTTACACAGGGAGGGGTCTGAAGCTTTCTTT	CASSLHREGSEAFF
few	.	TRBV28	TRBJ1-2	TGTGCCAGCAGTCCCTCTAGGGGAGGCTACACCTTC	CASSPSRGGYTF
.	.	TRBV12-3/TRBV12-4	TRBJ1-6	TGTGCCAGCAGCCCTAGAGGCTCCTATAATTCACCCCTCCACTTT	CASSPRGSYNSPLHF
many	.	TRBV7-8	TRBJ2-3	TGTGCCAGCAGCCCCTCCCAGGGCACAGATACGCAGTATTTT	CASSPSQGTDTQYF
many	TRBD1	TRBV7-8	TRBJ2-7	TGTGCCAGCAGCTTAGTCCGGACAGGGGCCTACGAGCAGTACTTC	CASSLVRTGAYEQYF
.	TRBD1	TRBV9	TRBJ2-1	TGTGCCAGCAGCGGGGACAGGAACAATGAGCAGTTCTTC	CASSGDRNNEQFF
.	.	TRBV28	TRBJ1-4	TGTGCCAGCAGCCATAGGGGTCCAACGGCGGACCTCCGGAACGGACTGTTTTTT	CASSHRGPTADLRNGLFF
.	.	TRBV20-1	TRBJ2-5	TGCAGTGCTAGAGCCCCAATCGAGACCCAGTACTTC	CSARAPIETQYF
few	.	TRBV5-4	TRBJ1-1	TGTGCCAGCAGCTCGACCGAATTGGGTGAAGCTTTCTTT	CASSSTELGEAFF
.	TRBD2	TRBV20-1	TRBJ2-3	TGCAGTGCGACTCGGACTAGCGGAGAAGGCATAAGTTACACAGATACGCAGTATTTT	CSATRTSGEGISYTDTQYF
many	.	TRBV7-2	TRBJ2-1	TGTGCCAGCAGCCCCCTACTAGTTGGTGAGCAGTTCTTC	CASSPLLVGEQFF
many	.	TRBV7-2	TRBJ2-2	TGTGCCAGCAGCCCCCAGATGGGGGGACGGAGCGGGGAGCTGTTTTTT	CASSPQMGGRSGELFF
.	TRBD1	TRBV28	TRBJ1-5	TGTGCCAGCAGTTTAAGGGGACAGGGCAACAATCAGCCCCAGCATTTT	CASSLRGQGNNQPQHF
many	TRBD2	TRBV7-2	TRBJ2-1	TGTGCCAGCAGCTTAAATCAACTAGCGGGGACCAATGAGCAGTTCTTC	CASSLNQLAGTNEQFF